This TCR beta chain was captured in a study of shared T cell receptors in the human thymus. This CDR3 comprises 14 residues. The V end lost 3 bases, the J end lost 3 bases, and 12 bases lay between the germline ends. In germline, CDR1 is MNHEY, CDR2 SMNVEV (reference sequence). Assay used: immunoSEQ multiplex PCR; TCRdb lists only in-frame clones, some missing. The sample includes hundreds of thousands of clones, around 78% of them seen just once. The same sample was also studied in work on human thymus T cells. Turning to that study: Resections obtained during corrective heart surgery supplied the thymus tissue.

The V and J genes are TRBV27 and TRBJ2-7, with D maybe TRBD2 (5 bases). The sample was thymocytes. The sequence was collected from a boy under three years old with a congenital heart defect. CDR3 amino acids: CASSLSGIDYEQYF. The CDR3 DNA sequence: TGTGCCAGCAGTTTGTCGGGGATCGACTACGAGCAGTACTTC.